This TCR beta chain was identified during a study of identifying expanded T cells in peripheral blood. Healthy donors had no documented immune events, such as infections, while sampled. Study findings and constraints: Across healthy donors, higher total template counts meant significantly greater roughly 2-week count variance. Differentially abundant clones: 1 to 1.5 between replicates, 15 to 17 at around 14 days, 18 to 20 at four.

The table came from immunoSEQ multiplex PCR; TCRdb's copy has only in-frame clones and leaves some out. The table includes approximately 90,000 clones, about 86% detected once. A word on this clone: Its antigen is not identified.

The CDR3 totals 13 residues. The V end lost 5 bases, the J end lost 5 bases, and 10 bases lay between the germline ends. Per the germline V gene, CDR1 is SEHNR and CDR2 is FQNEAQ (reference sequence). The sequencing input was blood. This TCR came from a person between 18 and 70 years old in good health. The chain employs TRBV7-9 and TRBJ1-5; no reliable D call. Written as DNA, the CDR3 is TGTGCCAGCAGCCACTGGACGGATCAGCCCCAGCATTTT. Amino acid sequence: CASSHWTDQPQHF.